The next 21 T cell receptor beta chains were all read from a single sample in a study of cytomegalovirus exposure and HLA in healthy donors (dated by TCRdb to 2016 to 2017). Libraries were constructed by the immunoSEQ multiplex PCR assay. For the multiplex PCR, a mixture combining 60 forward primers for TCR Vbeta segments and 13 reverse primers for TCR Jbeta segments was used. Not all clones reach the TCRdb copy of this immuneACCESS table, which keeps in-frame sequences only. Checked studies attribute under half of the gap to unresolved V genes and leave the rest unexplained. In all, the sample holds some 200,000 clones, and about 83% of those were seen once. The ten largest clonotypes hold about a sixth of the sample. The sample was PBMCs. The receptors were sampled from a man aged 40-49 years in good health and CMV-seronegative.

J is TRBJ1-5 and V is TRBV6-6; 9 bases line up with TRBD1. Germline values: CDR1 MNHNY, CDR2 SVGAGI (reference sequence). The V and J ends lost 7 bases and 4 bases, in that order; junction bases with no gene match: 11. This CDR3 region has 16 residues. The CDR3 DNA follows: TGTGCCAGCACCAAGGACAGGGGAGGTGTAAATCAGCCCCAGCATTTT. Its translation is CASTKDRGGVNQPQHF.

The chain recombines TRBV21-1 with TRBJ1-3; the table gives TRBD1 as D, unverified against the DNA. TRBV21-1 is assigned pseudogene status. The CDR3 has 18 amino acids. CDR3 DNA: TGTGCCAGCAGCAAAAAGGTGGGGACAGCTAATTCCGCAAACACCATATATTTT. Translated, it gives CASSKKVGTANSANTIYF.

The rearrangement uses TRBV11-2 and TRBJ1-5, with TRBD1 as a possible D gene (5 bases). The CDR3 length is 13 residues. V gave up 1 base and J gave up 4 bases, with 5 bases separating them. CDR1 and CDR2 (germline): SGHAT, FQNNGV. The CDR3 loop is CASSLAGNQPQHF. DNA for the CDR3: TGTGCCAGCAGCTTAGCAGGGAATCAGCCCCAGCATTTT.

There are a few counts of this clone. This rearrangement joins TRBV19 to TRBJ2-6, with a weak D call TRBD1 (5 bases). Germline V gene sequence: CDR1 LNHDA, CDR2 SQIVND (reference sequence). This CDR3 has 15 residues. V was pared by 4 bases and J by 2 bases, with 9 bases between. The CDR3 spells CASSRGGAGANVLTF. In DNA, the CDR3 is TGTGCCAGTAGTAGGGGCGGAGCTGGGGCCAACGTCCTGACTTTC.

V gene TRBV7-9 combines with J gene TRBJ1-1, with a tentative D call TRBD1 (6 bases). There are 15 residues in the CDR3. Trimming stripped 5 bases from V and 3 bases from J, with 16 bases between. Germline V gene data show CDR1 as SEHNR and CDR2 as FQNEAQ (reference sequence). The CDR3 here is CASSPPNRVYTEAFF. The CDR3 coding sequence is TGTGCCAGCAGCCCGCCGAACAGGGTGTACACTGAAGCTTTCTTT.

This chain uses TRBV7-2 with TRBJ1-3, with TRBD1 matching over 7 bases. CDR1 and CDR2 (germline): SGHTA, FQGNSA. The CDR3 length is 14 residues. V dropped 6 bases and J dropped 2; count of bases not matched to a gene: 4. This CDR3 is CASRTDRAGNTIYF. CDR3 DNA: TGTGCCAGCAGAACAGACAGGGCTGGAAACACCATATATTTT.

The CDR3 region is CASIRTGGKNEQYF. The CDR3 coding sequence is TGTGCCAGCATCCGGACAGGGGGGAAAAACGAGCAGTACTTC. The V call is TRBV21-1, the J call TRBJ2-7; TRBD1 reflects the table's D call only, with no check against the DNA. TRBV21-1 is a documented pseudogene. The CDR3 has 14 amino acids.

A word on this clone: The same CDR3 also results from other DNA sequences found in this sample. The chain has TRBV18 and TRBJ1-1; 7 bases match TRBD1. V lost 3 bases, J lost 2 bases, and 3 bases stayed unmatched. CDR1 KGHSH and CDR2 LQKENI come from the germline V gene. There are 14 residues in the CDR3. The CDR3 sequence: CASSPRQGNTEAFF. DNA for the CDR3: TGTGCCAGCTCACCCCGACAGGGCAACACTGAAGCTTTCTTT. Full variable domain (remainder filled in from reference TRBV18 and TRBJ1-1): NAGVMQNPRHLVRRRGQEARLRCSPMKGHSHVYWYRQLPEEGLKFMVYLQKENIIDESGMPKERFSAEFPKEGPSILRIQQVVRGDSAAYFCASSPRQGNTEAFFGQGTRLTVV.

This chain joins TRBV10-2 and TRBJ2-7; D may be TRBD2 (5 bases). V shed 2 bases and J shed 7 bases, with 12 bases lying between them. The CDR3 has 13 amino acids. Germline values: CDR1 WSHSY, CDR2 SAAADI. The CDR3 is CASSEDRPGEQYF. In nucleotides, the CDR3 is TGCGCCAGCAGTGAGGACCGACCGGGAGAGCAGTACTTC.

On this clone: The conserved final phenylalanine or tryptophan is absent from the CDR3, which likely points to a read error. The V and J genes are TRBV5-6 and TRBJ1-1, with 7 bases fitting TRBD1. The CDR3 length is 14 residues. The germline V gene encodes CDR1 SGHDT and CDR2 YYEEEE. Germline trimming cut 3 bases from V and 1 base from J; bases unmatched to any gene: 3. The CDR3 DNA reads as TGTGCCAGCAGCTCGGGACAGACGAACACTGAAGCTTTCTCT. Encoded protein: CASSSGQTNTEAFS.

In its sample, this clone was seen once. The chain employs TRBV6-5 and TRBJ1-1; weak D call: TRBD1 (6 bases). This CDR3 region has 13 residues. Germline V gene lookup returns CDR1 MNHEY and CDR2 SVGAGI. Trimming removed 6 bases from V and 1 base from J, with 9 bases in between. The chain's CDR3 is CASSLQGNTEAFF. Written as DNA, the CDR3 is TGTGCCAGCAGCCTACAGGGGAACACTGAAGCTTTCTTT.

The gene calls are TRBV5-1 and TRBJ1-1, with D unclear. The CDR3 spans 12 residues. Per the germline V gene, CDR1 is SGHRS and CDR2 is YFSETQ. V was clipped by 4 bases and J by 6 bases, with 10 bases between them. DNA for the CDR3: TGCGCCAGCAGCCCCGACACCGCTGAAGCTTTCTTT. It encodes CASSPDTAEAFF.

Details on this clone: The identical CDR3 is also encoded by other nucleotide sequences in the sample. The chain is built from TRBV4-3 and TRBJ1-2; D uncertain. The CDR3 sequence is 16 residues long. Deletions cut 1 base from V and 0 bases from J, with 12 bases between. Germline-derived CDR1 and CDR2 are LGHNA and YSLEER. The CDR3: CASSQVVNTANYGYTF. CDR3 DNA sequence: TGCGCCAGCAGCCAAGTGGTGAATACAGCTAACTATGGCTACACCTTC.

The chain couples TRBV6-1 to TRBJ1-2, with D perhaps TRBD1 (6 bases). V gave up 2 bases and J gave up 7 bases, with 14 bases separating them. Germline V lookup: CDR1 MNHNS, CDR2 SASEGT. The CDR3 contains 14 residues. The DNA for the CDR3 is TGTGCCAGCAGTGAAAGACAGGAAACTCGTGGCTACACCTTC. Its protein product is CASSERQETRGYTF.

This sequence joins TRBV7-9 and TRBJ2-7; weak D call: TRBD2 (6 bases). Between the trimmed V and J ends, which lost 8 bases and 6 bases, there was a span of 17 bases. In germline, CDR1 is SEHNR, CDR2 FQNEAQ (reference sequence). The CDR3 is 13 amino acids. As DNA, the CDR3 is TGTGCCAGCTCCCAGAGTGGAGGGCCCGAGCAGTACTTC. Its translation: CASSQSGGPEQYF.

The chain recombines TRBV7-3 with TRBJ2-3, with D maybe TRBD1 (5 bases). Germline V gene data show CDR1 as SGHTA and CDR2 as FQGTGA. The CDR3 length is 14 residues. Trimming took 2 bases from V and 0 from J, leaving 6 bases between them. The CDR3 DNA is TGTGCCAGCAGCTTAGGGGCTAGCACAGATACGCAGTATTTT. This gives the protein CASSLGASTDTQYF. Looking up the rest from reference TRBV7-3 and TRBJ2-3 gives the full variable domain: GAGVSQTPSNKVTEKGKYVELRCDPISGHTALYWYRQSLGQGPEFLIYFQGTGAADDSGLPNDRFFAVRPEGSVSTLKIQRTERGDSAVYLCASSLGASTDTQYFGPGTRLTVL.

The CDR3 region has the DNA TGTGCCAGCTCACCACCCGGGACTAGCGTCCAAGAGACCCAGTACTTC. It specifies CASSPPGTSVQETQYF. The chain is built from TRBV18 and TRBJ2-5, with 10 bases fitting TRBD2. Germline V gene data show CDR1 as KGHSH and CDR2 as LQKENI. The CDR3 is made up of 16 amino acids. V dropped 0 bases and J dropped 1; count of bases not matched to a gene: 2.

V gene TRBV9 combines with J gene TRBJ2-7; TRBD1 matches 9 bases. CDR1 SGDLS and CDR2 YYNGEE come from the germline V gene. The CDR3 length is 13 residues. J gave up 4 bases and V 7 bases, and 6 bases lay outside the gene matches. The CDR3 sequence is CASEGQGSYEQYF. The DNA for the CDR3 is TGTGCCAGCGAAGGACAGGGGTCGTACGAGCAGTACTTC.

The chain has TRBV5-4 and TRBJ1-2, with D perhaps matching TRBD1 (6 bases). Germline V gives CDR1 SGHNT, CDR2 YYREEE (reference sequence). Trimming stripped 5 bases from V and 4 bases from J, with 12 bases between. This CDR3 has 13 amino acids. The CDR3 coding sequence is TGTGCCAGCAGAAGGACAGATACCTATGGCTACACCTTC. It codes for CASRRTDTYGYTF.

V is TRBV6-4 and J is TRBJ2-2, with D unclear. This CDR3 comprises 15 residues. Germline V gene sequence: CDR1 MRHNA, CDR2 SNTAGT. Trimming shortened V by 7 bases and J by 3 bases, and 15 bases separated the two germline ends. The DNA of the CDR3 is TGTGCCAGCACCCCACCGGAGTTTTACACCGGGGAGCTGTTTTTT. Amino acid sequence: CASTPPEFYTGELFF.

The J gene is TRBJ2-1, the V gene TRBV7-2; D is possibly TRBD2 (5 bases). The CDR3 covers 15 residues. CDR1 is SGHTA and CDR2 is FQGNSA in the germline V gene. V dropped 5 bases and J dropped 5 bases, with 16 bases sitting between them. CDR3 protein: CASSPLTGINNEQFF. The CDR3, as DNA: TGTGCCAGCAGCCCATTAACCGGGATCAACAATGAGCAGTTCTTC.